Listed below are T cell receptor beta chains from one sample, sequenced in a study of blood T cell repertoires in COVID-19. The repertoire was sequenced with immunoSEQ multiplex PCR; TCRdb's copy has only in-frame clones and lacks some. The sample shows a few hundred thousand clones, over 80% of them seen only once. Sequenced material: peripheral blood. These receptors were taken from a woman between 45 and 60 years old with COVID-19, enrolled during active disease. Both conserved end residues are part of each CDR3.

length: 13
V: TRBV6-5
J: TRBJ1-2
CDR3: CALQGQTFYGYTF

length: 15
V: TRBV2
J: TRBJ1-2
CDR3: CASKVPGQEWGGYTF

length: 15
V: TRBV24-1
J: TRBJ2-1
CDR3: CATSEPSARGNEQFF

length: 13
V: TRBV19
J: TRBJ2-1
CDR3: CASSMLHRDKQFF

length: 17
V: TRBV6-2/TRBV6-3
J: TRBJ2-2
CDR3: CASSPYLAGGRTGELFF

length: 14
V: TRBV4-1
J: TRBJ1-1
CDR3: CASSPGTGWAEAFF

length: 18
V: TRBV28
J: TRBJ2-7
CDR3: CARPPALAGGLGGYEQYF

length: 13
V: TRBV30
J: TRBJ1-5
CDR3: CAWSGDRDQPQHF

length: 13
V: TRBV7-2
J: TRBJ1-2
CDR3: CASSLQRNYGYTF

length: 16
V: TRBV2
J: TRBJ1-3
CDR3: CASSELPGVSGNTIYF

length: 14
V: TRBV3-1/TRBV3-2
J: TRBJ2-3
CDR3: CASIKAGGTDTQYF

length: 11
V: TRBV5-6
J: TRBJ2-5
CDR3: CAKRRVETQYF

length: 14
V: TRBV19
J: TRBJ2-7
CDR3: CASSIGSGDYEQYF

length: 18
V: TRBV7-8
J: TRBJ2-7
CDR3: CASSLHRGGWGGGYEQYF

length: 15
V: TRBV5-1
J: TRBJ1-1
CDR3: CASSLVRGWNTEAFF

length: 14
V: TRBV19
J: TRBJ2-7
CDR3: CASSRDDSSYEQYF

length: 14
V: TRBV7-9
J: TRBJ1-2
CDR3: CASSADRVNYGYTF

length: 15
V: TRBV10-1
J: TRBJ2-7
CDR3: CASSRLAGSSYEQYF

length: 14
V: TRBV11-3
J: TRBJ1-1
CDR3: CASTGQGLNTEAFF

length: 14
V: TRBV5-1
J: TRBJ2-7
CDR3: CASSSGSGFNEQYF

length: 17
V: TRBV30
J: TRBJ2-7
CDR3: CAWSPLLGRQGIGEQYF

length: 16
V: TRBV4-1
J: TRBJ2-7
CDR3: CASSQDVSGSSYEQYF

length: 13
V: TRBV29-1
J: TRBJ1-1
CDR3: CSGGEGVNTEAFF

length: 15
V: TRBV5-1
J: TRBJ2-3
CDR3: CASRRDILITDTQYF

length: 14
V: TRBV6-2/TRBV6-3
J: TRBJ2-5
CDR3: CASSSGQGAETQYF

length: 16
V: TRBV4-1
J: TRBJ1-5
CDR3: CASSQETGTSNQPQHF

length: 18
V: TRBV16
J: TRBJ1-1
CDR3: CASSETDRGNLMNTEAFF

length: 13
V: TRBV19
J: TRBJ2-1
CDR3: CAIHAGPYNEQFF

length: 15
V: TRBV30
J: TRBJ1-2
CDR3: CAWRKTGGKAGGYTF

length: 15
V: TRBV24-1
J: TRBJ2-1
CDR3: CATSRGGTSYNEQFF

length: 17
V: TRBV3-1/TRBV3-2
J: TRBJ2-1
CDR3: CASSQDYGTSGRPEQFF

length: 19
V: TRBV7-2
J: TRBJ2-3
CDR3: CASSLWGTQSTRGTDTQYF

length: 14
V: TRBV6-2/TRBV6-3
J: TRBJ1-1
CDR3: CASSYLGRGTEAFF

length: 13
V: TRBV12-3/TRBV12-4
J: TRBJ1-5
CDR3: CASSRKQGEAQHF

length: 14
V: TRBV2
J: TRBJ2-7
CDR3: CASSGSGRSYEQYF

length: 13
V: TRBV3-1/TRBV3-2
J: TRBJ1-1
CDR3: CASSSGKNTEAFF

length: 16
V: TRBV24-1
J: TRBJ2-1
CDR3: CATSDFRLAGTNEQFF

length: 13
V: TRBV29-1
J: TRBJ2-2
CDR3: CSVASGSTGELFF

length: 15
V: TRBV5-1
J: TRBJ2-1
CDR3: CASSLEVLAGGSQFF

length: 13
V: TRBV6-5
J: TRBJ2-3
CDR3: CASSRQGTDTQYF

length: 14
V: TRBV9
J: TRBJ1-2
CDR3: CASSGGNFGYGYTF

length: 15
V: TRBV6-2/TRBV6-3
J: TRBJ1-5
CDR3: CASSLRTGVNQPQHF

length: 12
V: TRBV28
J: TRBJ1-3
CDR3: CASNEGGNTIYF

length: 15
V: TRBV24-1
J: TRBJ2-2
CDR3: CATSDGDRNTGELFF

length: 14
V: TRBV2
J: TRBJ1-5
CDR3: CASSEADRAQPQHF

length: 15
V: TRBV27
J: TRBJ2-2
CDR3: CASSLKSGAVGELFF

length: 17
V: TRBV13
J: TRBJ1-5
CDR3: CASSLPFLRHSNQPQHF

length: 13
V: TRBV27
J: TRBJ1-2
CDR3: CASKPQGAWGYTF

length: 14
V: TRBV27
J: TRBJ2-1
CDR3: CASSFQGAGNEQFF

length: 16
V: TRBV11-3
J: TRBJ1-6
CDR3: CASSGLEDRAHSPLHF